The 23 T cell receptor beta chains presented below share a single source sample, sequenced in a study of CD8+CD57+ T cells in acquired aplastic anemia. For sequencing, patients were chosen who had shown expansion of CD8+CD57+ cells by flow cytometry. The study profiled TCR beta VDJ and CDR3 using genomic DNA as template. TCRdb re-derived calls from the reads in MiXCR, one entry per CDR3 protein. Of about 160,000 distinct CDR3 sequences listed, 45% to 55% are singletons. The sequencing input was sorted CD4+, CD8+, or CD8+CD57+ T cells (not recorded which) from PBMCs. These receptors all stem from a human donor with aplastic anemia.

This clonotype has only one observation. The genes are TRBV11-2 and TRBJ1-6; no definite D call. V was trimmed by 1 base and J by 8 bases, leaving 15 bases between them. The CDR3 length is 16 residues. Per the germline V gene, CDR1 is SGHAT and CDR2 is FQNNGV. The CDR3 region has the DNA TGTGCCAGCAGCTTAGGAATAGGAACATCTTATTCACCCCTCCACTTT. Translation gives CASSLGIGTSYSPLHF.

This clonotype was counted between two and nine times. V usage is TRBV10-3 and J usage is TRBJ1-2; tentative D call: TRBD1 (5 bases). The germline V and J ends were trimmed by 10 bases and 4 bases, with 10 bases remaining between them. This CDR3 has 11 amino acids. The germline V gene has CDR1 ENHRY and CDR2 SYGVKD. For the CDR3, the DNA is TGTGCCACAGGGAATAGCTATGGCTACACCTTC. It specifies CATGNSYGYTF.

This clonotype was detected ten times or more. The rearrangement links TRBV12-3 or TRBV12-4 to TRBJ2-7, with a possible D match to TRBD2 (5 bases). The V end lost 6 bases, the J end lost 2 bases, and 14 bases lay between the germline ends. The CDR3 runs 14 residues. The CDR3 here is CASRPGLATYEQYF. The DNA for the CDR3 is TGTGCCAGCAGGCCCGGACTTGCGACCTACGAGCAGTACTTC.

The table lists this clonotype with a few counts. The genes are TRBV10-3 and TRBJ2-3; no reliable D call. This CDR3 is 12 amino acids long. V lost 3 bases and J 3 bases, leaving 4 bases between the germline ends. Germline V CDR1 and CDR2: ENHRY, SYGVKD. The CDR3 DNA is TGTGCCATCAGTGAAGGGACAGATACGCAGTATTTT. Residues: CAISEGTDTQYF.

The rearrangement links TRBV24-1 to TRBJ2-7; 7 bases align to TRBD1. The germline gives CDR1 KGHDR, CDR2 SFDVKD. This CDR3 spans 13 amino acids. Trimming at V came to 10 bases and at J to 0 bases, leaving 5 bases not matched to a gene. CDR3 loop: CATQGQNSYEQYF. For the CDR3, the DNA is TGTGCCACGCAGGGACAGAACTCCTACGAGCAGTACTTC.

The genes are TRBV6-2 or TRBV6-3 and TRBJ1-1, with D perhaps matching TRBD1 (5 bases). Trimming removed 7 bases from V and 4 bases from J, with 19 bases in between. Germline assignment: CDR1 MNHEY and CDR2 SVGEGT. The CDR3 spans 15 residues. Here the CDR3 reads CASKGQRGRFTEAFF. The DNA of the CDR3 is TGTGCCAGCAAGGGCCAGCGGGGCAGGTTCACTGAAGCTTTCTTT.

The chain has TRBV10-3 and TRBJ2-7; D perhaps matches TRBD1 (6 bases). CDR3 length: 13 amino acids. Trimming left V 7 bases short and J 0 bases short, with 10 bases between. Germline values: CDR1 ENHRY, CDR2 SYGVKD. CDR3 DNA sequence: TGTGCCATCAAAGACAGGTCCTCCTACGAGCAGTACTTC. Amino acids: CAIKDRSSYEQYF.

The genes are TRBV2 and TRBJ1-5; TRBD1 matches at 11 bases. The CDR3 has 16 amino acids. V lost 1 base and J lost 5; bases outside the gene matches: 4. Germline CDR1 is SNHLY and CDR2 is FYNNEI. The CDR3 DNA is TGTGCCAGCAGTGAAGGGGGACAGGGGGGTGATCAGCCCCAGCATTTT. It yields the protein CASSEGGQGGDQPQHF. Supplemented by reference TRBV2 and TRBJ1-5, the full variable domain reads EPEVTQTPSHQVTQMGQEVILRCVPISNHLYFYWYRQILGQKVEFLVSFYNNEISEKSEIFDDQFSVERPDGSNFTLKIRSTKLEDSAMYFCASSEGGQGGDQPQHFGDGTRLSIL.

This chain uses TRBV29-1 with TRBJ2-7; possibly TRBD1 for D (5 bases). The CDR3 consists of 12 residues. The V gene lost 4 bases and the J gene lost 1 base, with 8 bases spanning the gap. Per germline, CDR1 SQVTM and CDR2 ANQGSEA. CDR3 protein: CSVGTPSYEQYF. CDR3 nucleotides: TGCAGCGTTGGGACACCGTCCTACGAGCAGTACTTC.

The J gene is TRBJ1-4, the V gene TRBV2, with D uncertain. Per the germline V gene, CDR1 is SNHLY and CDR2 is FYNNEI. CDR3 length equals 13 residues. V was cut by 6 bases and J by 5 bases, with 10 bases left in between. CDR3 bases: TGTGCCAGCAGCCCTGGACCAAATGAAAAACTGTTTTTT. The encoded protein is CASSPGPNEKLFF.

This clonotype was detected only a few times. V gene TRBV24-1 combines with J gene TRBJ2-3; D is uncertain. V dropped 4 bases and J dropped 4 bases, with 14 bases sitting between them. The length of the CDR3 is 15 residues. Germline V CDR1 and CDR2: KGHDR, SFDVKD. CDR3 bases: TGTGCCACCAGTGAAGGACGGGCTAGTTCAGATACGCAGTATTTT. This sequence encodes CATSEGRASSDTQYF.

The chain combines TRBV29-1 with TRBJ1-1; 8 bases agree with TRBD1. J lost 6 bases, V lost 6 bases, and 3 bases had no gene match. The CDR3 sequence is 11 residues long. Germline V lookup: CDR1 SQVTM, CDR2 ANQGSEA. This CDR3 reads CSVAQGAEAFF. The CDR3 nucleotides read TGCAGCGTCGCACAGGGGGCTGAAGCTTTCTTT.

The V call is TRBV10-2, the J call TRBJ2-1; D gene uncertain. Trimming cost V 5 bases and J 8 bases, with 7 bases left between them. The CDR3 extends over 11 amino acids. Germline assignment: CDR1 WSHSY and CDR2 SAAADI. The DNA for the CDR3 is TGCGCCAGCAGTAATAGTGATGAGCAGTTCTTC. It encodes CASSNSDEQFF.

The chain carries TRBV29-1 and TRBJ2-7; TRBD1 matches 10 bases. Germline V gene lookup returns CDR1 SQVTM and CDR2 ANQGSEA. The V segment lost 8 bases and the J segment 4 bases; nucleotides outside the gene matches: 5. CDR3 length: 12 amino acids. The CDR3 loop is CSTRQGAYEQYF. Here the CDR3 DNA reads TGCAGCACCCGACAGGGGGCGTACGAGCAGTACTTC.

The chain couples TRBV10-1 to TRBJ1-5; no firm D call. This CDR3 has 14 residues. Per the germline V gene, CDR1 is WNHNN and CDR2 is SYGVQD (reference sequence). V lost 0 bases to trimming and J lost 2 bases, with 5 bases between them. CDR3 region: CASSESIGNQPQHF. In DNA, the CDR3 is TGCGCCAGCAGTGAGTCGATAGGCAATCAGCCCCAGCATTTT.

The chain is built from TRBV20-1 and TRBJ1-3; 10 bases line up with TRBD1. The CDR3 covers 13 residues. Losses at the gene ends were 3 bases for V and 4 bases for J; bases not matched to a gene: 0. In germline, CDR1 is DFQATT, CDR2 SNEGSKA (reference sequence). The CDR3 protein is CSARGQGGNTIYF. The CDR3 bases are TGCAGTGCTAGGGGACAGGGGGGAAACACCATATATTTT.

In this sample, this clonotype turned up a few times. The rearrangement joins TRBV3-1 to TRBJ2-1; TRBD2 matches at 10 bases. In germline, CDR1 is LGHDT, CDR2 YNNKEL (reference sequence). The CDR3 is made up of 17 amino acids. The V and J ends lost 0 bases and 5 bases, in that order; junction bases with no gene match: 7. The CDR3 region is CASSQEGAGGIHNEQFF. In nucleotides, the CDR3 is TGTGCCAGCAGCCAAGAGGGAGCGGGAGGGATTCACAATGAGCAGTTCTTC.

The rearrangement uses TRBV7-9 and TRBJ2-7; no definite D call. This CDR3 spans 12 amino acids. The V end was cut by 1 base, the J end by 7 bases, with 8 bases between. Germline CDR1 and CDR2: SEHNR and FQNEAQ (reference sequence). CDR3 residues: CASSLGAEEQYF. CDR3 bases: TGTGCCAGCAGCTTAGGGGCAGAAGAGCAGTACTTC.

The chain employs TRBV25-1 and TRBJ1-4; D is perhaps TRBD1 (6 bases). The CDR3 runs to 15 residues. Trimming took 4 bases from V and 8 from J, leaving 17 bases between them. From germline, CDR1 is MGHDK and CDR2 SYGVNS. CDR3 in amino acids: CASSGLQGKDEKLFF. DNA of the CDR3: TGTGCCAGCAGTGGTTTACAGGGTAAGGACGAAAAACTGTTTTTT.

This clonotype was recorded many times. V usage is TRBV27 and J usage is TRBJ2-2; the D is unclear. The CDR3 sequence is 13 residues long. Germline-derived CDR1 and CDR2 are MNHEY and SMNVEV (reference sequence). V was shortened by 7 bases and J by 4 bases, with 10 bases between the two germline ends. The CDR3 loop is CASTPDLTGELFF. Written as DNA, the CDR3 is TGTGCCAGCACCCCTGACCTCACCGGGGAGCTGTTTTTT.

Details on this clonotype: The junction departs from germline at one end; a sequencing error may be responsible. The chain has TRBV12-3 or TRBV12-4 and TRBJ1-1; 8 bases match TRBD1. The CDR3 runs to 15 residues. The CDR3 coding sequence is TGTGCCAGCAGTTTAGGCAGGGGGCGCGGGACTGAAGCTCTCTTT. As protein: CASSLGRGRGTEALF.

The rearrangement links TRBV10-3 to TRBJ2-7; no firm D call. Germline assignment: CDR1 ENHRY and CDR2 SYGVKD. V gave up 0 bases and J gave up 2 bases, with 8 bases separating them. The CDR3 spans 14 residues. CDR3 protein: CAISESVGTYEQYF. The DNA for the CDR3 is TGTGCCATCAGTGAGTCGGTAGGAACCTACGAGCAGTACTTC.

Here the CDR3 reads CSVRTLNTEAFF. Written as DNA, the CDR3 is TGCAGCGTTAGAACGTTGAACACTGAAGCTTTCTTT. The chain employs TRBV29-1 and TRBJ1-1; no reliable D call. CDR3 length equals 12 residues. The germline V gene encodes CDR1 SQVTM and CDR2 ANQGSEA. The V gene lost 5 bases and the J gene lost 0 bases, with 7 bases spanning the gap.